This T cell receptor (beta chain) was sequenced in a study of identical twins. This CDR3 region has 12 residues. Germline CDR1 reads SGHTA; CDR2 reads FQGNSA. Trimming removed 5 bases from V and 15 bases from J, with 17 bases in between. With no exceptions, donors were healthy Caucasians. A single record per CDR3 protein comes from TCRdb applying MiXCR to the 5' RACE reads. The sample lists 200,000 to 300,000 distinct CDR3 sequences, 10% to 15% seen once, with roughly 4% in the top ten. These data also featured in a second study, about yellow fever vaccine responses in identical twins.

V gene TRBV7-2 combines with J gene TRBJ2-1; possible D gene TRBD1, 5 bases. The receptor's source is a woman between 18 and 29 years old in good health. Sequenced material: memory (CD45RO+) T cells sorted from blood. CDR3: CASSPQLGAGFF. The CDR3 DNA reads TGTGCCAGCAGCCCCCAACTTGGGGCAGGGTTCTTC.